The source of this T cell receptor (beta chain) is a study of cytomegalovirus exposure and HLA in healthy donors. Donors consisted of healthy bone marrow donors. Overall study findings and caveats: An analysis done earlier found most TCR beta V segments productive about 87% or about 30% of the time. The dataset shows that most TCR sequences were rare, while some public TCRs occurred in many donors.

V was cut by 5 bases and J by 6 bases, with 22 bases left in between. The CDR3 totals 16 residues. Germline V gene sequence: CDR1 SGHAT, CDR2 FQNNGV. On this clone: Its matching antigen is unknown.

PCR involved 60 Vbeta and 13 Jbeta primers. Data came from immunoSEQ multiplex PCR; TCRdb stores just in-frame clones and leaves some out. The table includes about 94,000 clones, roughly three quarters detected once. This clonotype was obtained from a woman aged 40-49 years in good health and CMV-seronegative. The chain links TRBV11-2 to TRBJ1-1; D is ambiguous. The source material was PBMCs. CDR3: CASSPRTDLERAEAFF. The CDR3 DNA follows: TGTGCCAGCAGCCCCCGCACGGACTTGGAGAGGGCTGAAGCTTTCTTT.